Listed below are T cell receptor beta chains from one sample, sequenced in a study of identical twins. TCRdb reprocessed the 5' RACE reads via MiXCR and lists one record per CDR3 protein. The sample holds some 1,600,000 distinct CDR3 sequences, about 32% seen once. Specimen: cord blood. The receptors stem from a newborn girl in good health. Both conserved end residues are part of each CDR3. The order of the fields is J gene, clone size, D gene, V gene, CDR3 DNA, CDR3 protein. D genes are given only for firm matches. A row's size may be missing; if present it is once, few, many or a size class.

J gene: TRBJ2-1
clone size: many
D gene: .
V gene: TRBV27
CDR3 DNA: TGTGCCAGCAGTTCGCGACCCCAGTACAATGAGCAGTTCTTC
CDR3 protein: CASSSRPQYNEQFF

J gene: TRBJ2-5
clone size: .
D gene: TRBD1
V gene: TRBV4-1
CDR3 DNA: TGCGCCAGCAGCCAAGAGCACAGGGGGCTACTTGAGACCCAGTACTTC
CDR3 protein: CASSQEHRGLLETQYF

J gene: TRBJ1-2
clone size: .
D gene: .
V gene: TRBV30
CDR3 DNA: TGTGCCTGGAGCTTTTTACAGGGCAGGGGCTACACCTTC
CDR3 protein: CAWSFLQGRGYTF

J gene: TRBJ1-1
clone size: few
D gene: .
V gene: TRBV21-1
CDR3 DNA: TGTGCCAGCAGCCCGAAACGTGGACAGAACACTGAAGCTTTCTTT
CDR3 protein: CASSPKRGQNTEAFF

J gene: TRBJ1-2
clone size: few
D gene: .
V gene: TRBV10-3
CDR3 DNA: TGTGCCATCAGTGAGGGGGAGAACTATGGCTACACCTTC
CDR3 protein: CAISEGENYGYTF

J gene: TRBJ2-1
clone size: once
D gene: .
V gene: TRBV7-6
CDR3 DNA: TGTGCCAGCAGCTTAATGGCAGAGGCGGCAGGGATATTCAATGAGCAGTTCTTC
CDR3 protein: CASSLMAEAAGIFNEQFF

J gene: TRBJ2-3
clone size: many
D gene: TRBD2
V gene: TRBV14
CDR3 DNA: TGTGCCAGCAGCTTACAAGCGGGGCTCACAGATACGCAGTATTTT
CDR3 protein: CASSLQAGLTDTQYF

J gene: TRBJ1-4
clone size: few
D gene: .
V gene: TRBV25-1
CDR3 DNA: TGTGCCAGCAGTGAGCTCGGGACACCGAATGAAAAACTGTTTTTT
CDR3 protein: CASSELGTPNEKLFF

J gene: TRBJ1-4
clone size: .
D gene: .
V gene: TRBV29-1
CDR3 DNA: TGCAGCGCCAGGGGACCTAATGAAGAACTGTTTTTT
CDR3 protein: CSARGPNEELFF

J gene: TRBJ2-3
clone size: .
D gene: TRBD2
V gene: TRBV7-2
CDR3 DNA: TGTGCCAGCAGCTTAGTGCCAGGACTAGCGGGGGGGAGCACAGATACGCAGTATTTT
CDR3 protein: CASSLVPGLAGGSTDTQYF

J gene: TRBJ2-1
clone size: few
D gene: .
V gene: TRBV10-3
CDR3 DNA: TGTGCCATCAGTGAGTCGAGGGATGAGCAGTTCTTC
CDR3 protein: CAISESRDEQFF

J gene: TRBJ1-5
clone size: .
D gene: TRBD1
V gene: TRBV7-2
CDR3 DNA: TGTGCCAGCAGCATTAGGACAGGGAACAATCAGCCCCAGCATTTT
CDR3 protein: CASSIRTGNNQPQHF

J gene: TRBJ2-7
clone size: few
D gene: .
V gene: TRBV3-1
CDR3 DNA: TGTGCCAGCAGCCAAGGTTCAATCTACGAGCAGTACTTC
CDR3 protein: CASSQGSIYEQYF

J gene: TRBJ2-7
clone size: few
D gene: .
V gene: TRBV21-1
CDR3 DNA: TGTGCCAGCAGCAAAGCCCCGGGACAGGGAGAAAAAGACGAGCAGTACTTC
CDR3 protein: CASSKAPGQGEKDEQYF

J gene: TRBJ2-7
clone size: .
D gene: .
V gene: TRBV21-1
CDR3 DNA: TGTGCCAGCAGCAAAAGGGGTGCCAACTACGAGCAGTACTTC
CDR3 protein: CASSKRGANYEQYF

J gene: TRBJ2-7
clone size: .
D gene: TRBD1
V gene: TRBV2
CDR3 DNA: TGTGCCAGCAGGGGACAGGGGGGCCTCTACGAGCAGTACTTC
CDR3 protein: CASRGQGGLYEQYF

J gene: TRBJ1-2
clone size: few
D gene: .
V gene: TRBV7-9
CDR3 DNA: TGTGCCAGCAGCCTACACCTTAGGGATGGCTACACCTTC
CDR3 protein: CASSLHLRDGYTF

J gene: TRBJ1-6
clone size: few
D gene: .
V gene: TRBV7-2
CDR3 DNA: TGTGCCAGCAGCGCCGCAGGACTTTATAATTCACCCCTCCACTTT
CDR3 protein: CASSAAGLYNSPLHF

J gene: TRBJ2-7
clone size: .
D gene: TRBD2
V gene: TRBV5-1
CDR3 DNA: TGCGCCTGCAGCTCCTCCGGACTAGCGGGGGGCTACGAGCAGTACTTC
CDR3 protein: CACSSSGLAGGYEQYF

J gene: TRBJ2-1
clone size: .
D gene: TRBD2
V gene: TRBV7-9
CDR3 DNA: TGTGCCACCCCCTACGGGGGGGCCTACAATGAGCAGTTCTTC
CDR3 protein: CATPYGGAYNEQFF

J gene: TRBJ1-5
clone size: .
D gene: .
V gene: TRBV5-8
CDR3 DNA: TGTGCCAGCAGCTTGGGAGACGCGTATCAGCCCCAGCATTTT
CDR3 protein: CASSLGDAYQPQHF

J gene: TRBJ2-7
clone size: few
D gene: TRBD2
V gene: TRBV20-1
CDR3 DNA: TGCAGTGCTAGGGGACTAGTAGACTACGAGCAGTACTTC
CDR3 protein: CSARGLVDYEQYF

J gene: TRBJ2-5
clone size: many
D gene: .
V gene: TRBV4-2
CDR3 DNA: TGTGCCAGCAGCCCCTCGGTTTTGGGAGAACAAGAGACCCAGTACTTC
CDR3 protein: CASSPSVLGEQETQYF

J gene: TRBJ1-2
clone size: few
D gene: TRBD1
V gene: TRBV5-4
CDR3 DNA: TGTGCCAGCAGCTCAGGACAGGTGGTGGGGTATGGCTACACCTTC
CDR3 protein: CASSSGQVVGYGYTF

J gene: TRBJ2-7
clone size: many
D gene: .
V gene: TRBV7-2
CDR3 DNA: TGTGCCAGCAGCTTAGTAAGGCAGTCCTACGAGCAGTACTTC
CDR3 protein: CASSLVRQSYEQYF

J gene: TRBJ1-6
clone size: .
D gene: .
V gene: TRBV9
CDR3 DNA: TGTGCCAGCAGCGCGTCCCATAATTCACCCCTCCACTTT
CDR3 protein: CASSASHNSPLHF

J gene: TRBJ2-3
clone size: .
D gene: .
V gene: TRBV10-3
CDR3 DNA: TGTGCCACCCTCCCCGGAGGCACAGATACGCAGTATTTT
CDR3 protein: CATLPGGTDTQYF

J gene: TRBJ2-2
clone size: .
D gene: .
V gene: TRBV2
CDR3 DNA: TGTGCCAGCAGTGAACGTTACACCGGGGAGCTGTTTTTT
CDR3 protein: CASSERYTGELFF

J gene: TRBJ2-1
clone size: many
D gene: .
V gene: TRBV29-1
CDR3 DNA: TGCAGCGCAGAGAGGCAGGGTAGGAATGAGCAGTTCTTC
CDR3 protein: CSAERQGRNEQFF